The rows below give T cell receptor beta chains drawn from one sample of a study of blood T cell repertoires in COVID-19. Generated by immunoSEQ multiplex PCR, the TCRdb table keeps only in-frame clones and is missing some. There are hundreds of thousands of clones in the sample; 82% occur only once, and 4% to 5% lies in the top ten. Sequenced: peripheral blood. The receptors shown here come from a woman between 70 and 85 years old with acute or convalescent COVID-19. Both conserved end residues are part of each CDR3. The order of the fields is V gene, D gene, J gene, clone size, CDR3 protein, CDR3 DNA. A D gene is named only where the DNA matches it firmly. Some rows have no size entry. The others give once, few or many, or a class for an expanded clone.

TRBV7-2	.	TRBJ2-3	.	CASSRGGTDTQYF	TGTGCCAGCAGCCGCGGGGGCACAGATACGCAGTATTTT
TRBV5-1	.	TRBJ2-2	.	CASSQDSPTGELFF	TGCGCCAGCAGCCAAGACAGTCCGACCGGGGAGCTGTTTTTT
TRBV5-1	TRBD1	TRBJ1-5	.	CASSLDGTEGTPQHF	TGCGCCAGCAGCTTGGATGGGACAGAGGGCACGCCCCAGCATTTT
TRBV28	.	TRBJ1-1	.	CASRASMTEAFF	TGTGCCAGCAGAGCCTCAATGACTGAAGCTTTCTTT
TRBV5-8	TRBD1	TRBJ1-2	few	CASSRGNRDRVSGYTF	TGTGCCAGCAGCCGAGGGAACCGGGACAGGGTTAGTGGCTACACCTTC
TRBV3-1/TRBV3-2	.	TRBJ2-2	once	CASSRPGVVAAAGELFF	TGTGCCAGCAGCCGCCCCGGGGTGGTAGCGGCTGCCGGGGAGCTGTTTTTT
TRBV6-5	.	TRBJ2-1	.	CATFSRLSNEQFF	TGTGCCACCTTTAGTAGATTAAGCAATGAGCAGTTCTTC
TRBV6-4	TRBD1	TRBJ2-6	.	CASSLEGTGVAGANVLTF	TGTGCCAGCAGTCTAGAAGGGACAGGGGTGGCTGGGGCCAACGTCCTGACTTTC
TRBV24-1	TRBD1	TRBJ2-5	.	CATSDWTGSRETQYF	TGTGCCACCAGTGATTGGACAGGCTCTAGGGAGACCCAGTACTTC
TRBV6-4	.	TRBJ1-6	.	CARPLAGNSPLHF	TGTGCCAGGCCCTTGGCAGGAAATTCACCCCTCCACTTT
TRBV19	.	TRBJ1-6	.	CASSIDGVSNSPLHF	TGTGCCAGTAGTATAGACGGGGTTTCCAATTCACCCCTCCACTTT
TRBV19	TRBD1	TRBJ1-1	few	CASSTSGQGAEAFF	TGTGCCAGTAGTACCTCGGGACAGGGGGCTGAAGCTTTCTTT
TRBV9	TRBD2	TRBJ2-1	.	CASSVAGLAGYNEQFF	TGTGCCAGCAGCGTAGCGGGACTAGCGGGCTACAATGAGCAGTTCTTC
TRBV9	.	TRBJ2-2	few	CASSVAPLGGTGELFF	TGTGCCAGCAGCGTGGCTCCCTTAGGGGGAACCGGGGAGCTGTTTTTT
TRBV7-9	TRBD1	TRBJ1-2	.	CASSLLGTGSYGYTF	TGTGCCAGCAGCTTATTGGGGACAGGGAGCTATGGCTACACCTTC
TRBV6-6	TRBD1	TRBJ1-2	.	CASSYTNRTGETGYTF	TGTGCCAGCAGTTACACTAACCGGACAGGCGAGACTGGCTACACCTTC
TRBV19	.	TRBJ1-2	.	CASSIYSRADYGYTF	TGTGCCAGTAGTATTTATTCGAGGGCTGACTATGGCTACACCTTC
TRBV6-5	.	TRBJ1-2	.	CASSNGPPEDYGYTF	TGTGCCAGCAGTAATGGACCGCCGGAGGACTATGGCTACACCTTC
TRBV7-2	.	TRBJ2-6	.	CASSPTSSGANVLTF	TGTGCCAGCAGCCCCACCAGCTCTGGGGCCAACGTCCTGACTTTC
TRBV5-6	TRBD2	TRBJ2-1	few	CASRWRAGGREQFF	TGTGCCAGCAGGTGGAGAGCGGGGGGGCGTGAGCAGTTCTTC
TRBV4-1	TRBD1	TRBJ1-1	once	CASSSTGGRTEAFF	TGCGCCAGCAGCTCGACAGGGGGGAGGACTGAAGCTTTCTTT
TRBV19	TRBD2	TRBJ2-1	few	CASSRLAGGYEQFF	TGTGCCAGTAGTAGACTAGCGGGGGGCTATGAGCAGTTCTTC
TRBV10-3	TRBD1	TRBJ1-2	.	CAISESGGQGRSYTF	TGTGCCATCAGTGAGTCCGGAGGACAGGGAAGAAGCTACACCTTC
TRBV10-2	.	TRBJ2-2	.	CASSEGANTGELFF	TGCGCCAGCAGTGAAGGGGCGAACACCGGGGAGCTGTTTTTT
TRBV2	TRBD1	TRBJ2-1	once	CASYKTGVVQFF	TGTGCCAGCTATAAAACAGGGGTGGTGCAGTTCTTC
TRBV18	.	TRBJ1-1	.	CASSPQGTPNTEAFF	TGTGCCAGCTCACCACAGGGGACACCGAACACTGAAGCTTTCTTT
TRBV19	TRBD2	TRBJ2-1	.	CASSIGGGPPYEQFF	TGTGCCAGTAGTATCGGCGGGGGGCCCCCTTATGAGCAGTTCTTC
TRBV12-3/TRBV12-4	.	TRBJ1-5	.	CASSRGFNQPQHF	TGTGCCAGCTCAAGGGGGTTCAATCAGCCCCAGCATTTT
TRBV3-1/TRBV3-2	.	TRBJ1-2	.	CASSQDKQGGGYTF	TGTGCCAGCAGCCAAGACAAACAAGGCGGGGGCTACACCTTC
TRBV15	.	TRBJ1-6	.	CATSSVKSASPLHF	TGTGCCACCAGCAGCGTGAAGAGTGCTTCACCCCTCCACTTT
TRBV5-4	.	TRBJ1-1	once	CASSPRAREHTEAFF	TGTGCCAGCAGCCCCCGGGCGAGGGAGCACACTGAAGCTTTCTTT
TRBV7-9	TRBD1	TRBJ1-5	.	CASSANSGTARQPQHF	TGTGCCAGCAGCGCCAACTCCGGGACAGCTAGACAGCCCCAGCATTTT
TRBV3-1/TRBV3-2	TRBD1	TRBJ1-3	few	CASSQDPAGTGVGNTIYF	TGTGCCAGCAGCCAAGATCCTGCCGGGACAGGGGTAGGAAACACCATATATTTT
TRBV5-1	.	TRBJ1-2	.	CASSSLFPGDYGYTF	TGCGCCAGCAGCTCCCTATTCCCGGGGGACTATGGCTACACCTTC
TRBV7-9	.	TRBJ1-3	.	CASSLGGSSSGNTIYF	TGTGCCAGCAGCTTAGGCGGGAGTAGCTCTGGAAACACCATATATTTT
TRBV10-1	.	TRBJ1-1	once	CASREGVNTEAFF	TGCGCCAGCAGGGAAGGGGTGAACACTGAAGCTTTCTTT
TRBV28	TRBD1	TRBJ1-6	.	CASSTGGGVGSPLHF	TGTGCCAGCAGCACAGGGGGCGGGGTGGGATCACCCCTCCACTTT
TRBV9	.	TRBJ2-1	.	CASSPGLNSYNEQFF	TGTGCCAGCAGCCCCGGACTCAACTCCTACAATGAGCAGTTCTTC
TRBV15	.	TRBJ2-6	.	CATSRFRQQSSSGANVLTF	TGTGCCACCAGCAGATTCCGACAGCAGAGTTCCTCTGGGGCCAACGTCCTGACTTTC
TRBV4-1	.	TRBJ1-2	.	CASSQGAGDYGYTF	TGCGCCAGCAGCCAAGGGGCGGGGGACTATGGCTACACCTTC
TRBV6-2/TRBV6-3	.	TRBJ1-1	.	CASSYSMNTEAFF	TGTGCCAGCAGTTACTCCATGAACACTGAAGCTTTCTTT
TRBV7-8	.	TRBJ1-4	.	CASSYTGNVATNEKLFF	TGTGCCAGCAGCTACACAGGGAATGTCGCAACTAATGAAAAACTGTTTTTT
TRBV9	TRBD1	TRBJ1-1	.	CASSAQGAGLAEAFF	TGTGCCAGCAGCGCACAGGGGGCGGGGTTGGCTGAAGCTTTCTTT
TRBV11-2	.	TRBJ2-7	many	CASSLDMRDEQYF	TGTGCCAGCAGCTTGGACATGCGTGACGAGCAGTACTTC
TRBV24-1	.	TRBJ2-3	once	CATADSASTDTQYF	TGTGCCACCGCGGACAGCGCTAGCACAGATACGCAGTATTTT
TRBV6-8	.	TRBJ1-2	.	CASSYSTGRGNYGYTF	TGTGCCAGCAGTTACTCGACGGGGAGGGGTAACTATGGCTACACCTTC
TRBV7-8	.	TRBJ2-1	once	CASSPDRDSLYNEQFF	TGTGCCAGCAGCCCCGACCGGGACTCCCTATACAATGAGCAGTTCTTC
TRBV6-5	.	TRBJ2-3	.	CASSHTDTQYF	TGTGCCAGCAGCCATACAGATACGCAGTATTTT
TRBV10-1	TRBD1	TRBJ1-6	few	CASSDRLGDRRYNSPLHF	TGCGCCAGCAGTGATAGGCTAGGGGACAGAAGGTATAATTCACCCCTCCACTTT
TRBV19	.	TRBJ1-2	few	CASSDRQAYGYTF	TGTGCCAGTAGTGACCGACAGGCCTATGGCTACACCTTC
TRBV5-1	.	TRBJ1-2	.	CASRDGSQNYGYTF	TGCGCCAGCAGAGACGGGTCTCAGAATTATGGCTACACCTTC
TRBV2	.	TRBJ2-5	.	CASDGGTVETQYF	TGTGCCAGCGACGGCGGGACGGTGGAGACCCAGTACTTC
TRBV4-3	.	TRBJ2-3	.	CASSQEYWKDSTDTQYF	TGCGCCAGCAGCCAAGAATACTGGAAGGACTCCACAGATACGCAGTATTTT
TRBV6-5	TRBD2	TRBJ2-1	.	CASSYPGLAAPVEQFF	TGTGCCAGCAGTTACCCCGGACTAGCGGCCCCGGTTGAGCAGTTCTTC
TRBV9	TRBD2	TRBJ2-1	.	CASSAGLVQVHEQFF	TGTGCCAGCAGCGCCGGACTAGTTCAGGTGCATGAGCAGTTCTTC